A single sample is the source of the 18 T cell receptor beta chains below, sequenced in a study of OX40 agonist ivuxolimab in advanced cancers. Method: immunoSEQ multiplex PCR; TCRdb's copy keeps in-frame clones and lacks some. This table has 70,000 or so clones, approximately 86% appearing once. This specimen consisted of CD4+ or CD8+ T cells sorted from blood, obtained in a trial of the OX40 agonist ivuxolimab. These receptors were taken from an adult with an advanced solid tumor such as melanoma, head and neck, liver or kidney cancer.

The chain is built from TRBV5-6 and TRBJ1-4; possible D gene TRBD1, 5 bases. The length of the CDR3 is 15 residues. Per the germline V gene, CDR1 is SGHDT and CDR2 is YYEEEE. V shed 4 bases and J shed 7 bases, with 17 bases lying between them. CDR3 DNA sequence: TGTGCCAGCAGCGGGGGAGAGACACGGGGTGAAAAACTGTTTTTT. Its protein is CASSGGETRGEKLFF.

The chain carries TRBV9 and TRBJ2-1, with D unresolved. V gave up 0 bases and J gave up 5 bases, with 12 bases separating them. The CDR3 loop spans 15 amino acids. Germline CDR1 SGDLS, CDR2 YYNGEE. CDR3 sequence (DNA): TGTGCCAGCAGCGTAGACGGCAGTTCCCACAATGAGCAGTTCTTC. Protein: CASSVDGSSHNEQFF.

For this clone: The same CDR3 also results from other DNA sequences found in this sample. J is TRBJ2-5 and V is TRBV5-6; maybe TRBD1 (8 bases). This CDR3 is 14 amino acids long. V was pared by 3 bases and J by 5 bases, with 14 bases between. The V gene's germline CDR1 is SGHDT and CDR2 YYEEEE. Here the CDR3 DNA reads TGTGCCAGCAGCTCAGACAGGGGAGGGGAGACCCAGTACTTC. Its protein is CASSSDRGGETQYF.

The J gene is TRBJ2-1, the V gene TRBV11-3, with D maybe TRBD1 (6 bases). Germline V gene data show CDR1 as SGHNT and CDR2 as YENEEA. Trimming shortened V by 3 bases and J by 10 bases, and 7 bases separated the two germline ends. The CDR3 is made up of 11 amino acids. The DNA for the CDR3 is TGTGCCAGCAGCTTCAGGGGCGAGCAGTTCTTC. Encoded protein: CASSFRGEQFF.

The chain has TRBV4-3 and TRBJ1-2, with 7 bases fitting TRBD1. The CDR3 covers 13 residues. Per the germline V gene, CDR1 is LGHNA and CDR2 is YSLEER. Losses at the gene ends were 3 bases for V and 7 bases for J; bases not matched to a gene: 5. CDR3 nucleotides: TGCGCCAGCAGCCAGTCAGGGGGATTTGGCTACACCTTC. Translation: CASSQSGGFGYTF.

This sequence joins TRBV7-9 and TRBJ2-7, with a tentative D call TRBD1 (5 bases). The CDR3 runs to 14 residues. Germline lookup yields CDR1 SEHNR and CDR2 FQNEAQ (reference sequence). V lost 1 base and J lost 2, with 9 bases in between. The CDR3 DNA reads as TGTGCCAGCAGCTTAGATCGACAGACCTACGAGCAGTACTTC. This encodes CASSLDRQTYEQYF.

This chain uses TRBV7-8 with TRBJ1-4; D not certain. V was cut by 5 bases and J by 4 bases, with 8 bases left in between. CDR3 length equals 13 residues. The V gene's germline CDR1 is SGHVS and CDR2 FQNEAQ. The CDR3 loop is CASSAQVNEKLFF. Written as DNA, the CDR3 is TGTGCCAGCAGCGCGCAGGTTAATGAAAAACTGTTTTTT.

The chain has TRBV6-5 and TRBJ1-6; D uncertain. V was trimmed by 6 bases and J by 9 bases, leaving 15 bases between them. The CDR3 is made up of 14 amino acids. CDR1 and CDR2 (germline): MNHEY, SVGAGI. This CDR3 reads CASSPYGVTSPLHF. The CDR3 DNA sequence: TGTGCCAGCAGCCCCTACGGGGTTACTTCACCCCTCCACTTT.

The J gene is TRBJ1-2, the V gene TRBV19; 7 bases line up with TRBD1. The CDR3 totals 15 residues. V shed 8 bases, J shed 0 bases, and the junction held 9 bases outside the gene matches. CDR1 is LNHDA and CDR2 is SQIVND in the germline V gene (reference sequence). CDR3 residues: CASSYRQGANYGYTF. In DNA form, the CDR3 reads TGTGCCAGTTCTTATCGACAGGGAGCTAACTATGGCTACACCTTC.

The V gene is TRBV19, the J gene TRBJ1-1, with 9 bases matching TRBD1. The V segment lost 9 bases and the J segment 3 bases; nucleotides outside the gene matches: 8. CDR3 length equals 14 residues. Germline values: CDR1 LNHDA, CDR2 SQIVND (reference sequence). This chain's CDR3 is CASRTGTGYTEAFF. The CDR3 DNA sequence: TGTGCCAGCCGAACCGGGACAGGGTACACTGAAGCTTTCTTT.

The chain links TRBV5-5 to TRBJ2-4, with TRBD2 matching 10 bases. V lost 4 bases and J lost 1; bases outside the gene matches: 5. In germline, CDR1 is SGHKS, CDR2 YYEKEE (reference sequence). CDR3 length equals 16 residues. The CDR3, as DNA: TGTGCCAGCAGCGACACTAGCGGGATTGCCAAAAACATTCAGTACTTC. Translated, it gives CASSDTSGIAKNIQYF.

This sequence joins TRBV5-1 and TRBJ1-1, with D unclear. Trimming stripped 0 bases from V and 4 bases from J, with 10 bases between. The CDR3 runs to 14 residues. Germline assignment: CDR1 SGHRS and CDR2 YFSETQ. CDR3 sequence: CASSLVGRGTEAFF. The CDR3 DNA follows: TGCGCCAGCAGCTTGGTCGGCCGTGGCACTGAAGCTTTCTTT.

The chain is built from TRBV2 and TRBJ2-6, with D maybe TRBD1 (6 bases). The CDR3 consists of 16 residues. Trimming removed 6 bases from V and 2 bases from J, with 14 bases in between. Germline V gives CDR1 SNHLY, CDR2 FYNNEI. The DNA for the CDR3 is TGTGCCAGCAGCTTACAGGGAGCAGCTGGGGCCAACGTCCTGACTTTC. Amino acid sequence: CASSLQGAAGANVLTF.

The chain combines TRBV6-1 with TRBJ2-2, with no clear D. This CDR3 is 16 amino acids long. Germline V CDR1 and CDR2: MNHNS, SASEGT. Deletions cut 2 bases from V and 0 bases from J, with 10 bases between. The CDR3, as DNA: TGTGCCAGCAGTGAAATTCGGGTACCGAACACCGGGGAGCTGTTTTTT. This translates into CASSEIRVPNTGELFF.

The chain combines TRBV10-2 with TRBJ2-7, with 9 bases aligning to TRBD1. This CDR3 is built from 15 residues. J lost 4 bases, V lost 0 bases, and 4 bases had no gene match. Germline values: CDR1 WSHSY, CDR2 SAAADI. The CDR3 DNA follows: TGCGCCAGCAGTGAGTCCTCGGGACAGGGTTACGAGCAGTACTTC. Its protein is CASSESSGQGYEQYF.

The chain has TRBV7-9 and TRBJ2-1, with D possibly matching TRBD1 (6 bases). Trimming shortened V by 5 bases and J by 6 bases, and 8 bases separated the two germline ends. The length of the CDR3 is 12 residues. Germline-derived CDR1 and CDR2 are SEHNR and FQNEAQ (reference sequence). The CDR3 nucleotides read TGTGCCAGCAGCCTGGACAGCAATGAGCAGTTCTTC. This sequence encodes CASSLDSNEQFF. The whole variable domain, filled in from reference TRBV7-9 and TRBJ2-1, reads DTGVSQNPRHKITKRGQNVTFRCDPISEHNRLYWYRQTLGQGPEFLTYFQNEAQLEKSRLLSDRFSAERPKGSFSTLEIQRTEQGDSAMYLCASSLDSNEQFFGPGTRLTVL.

The CDR3: CAISLRGAQETQYF. The DNA of the CDR3 is TGTGCCATCTCCCTCAGGGGGGCCCAAGAGACCCAGTACTTC. The genes are TRBV10-3 and TRBJ2-5, with D perhaps TRBD1 (7 bases). Trimming pared 8 bases from V and 1 base from J, leaving 14 bases between. Germline CDR1 is ENHRY and CDR2 is SYGVKD. CDR3 length: 14 amino acids.

The V gene is TRBV7-2, the J gene TRBJ1-5; D is unclear. The germline V and J ends were trimmed by 4 bases and 2 bases, with 15 bases remaining between them. CDR1 SGHTA and CDR2 FQGNSA come from the germline V gene. The CDR3 totals 16 residues. The CDR3 region is CASSSPSGGGNQPQHF. CDR3 DNA: TGTGCCAGCAGCTCCCCGTCGGGAGGAGGCAATCAGCCCCAGCATTTT.